These 13 T cell receptor beta chains came from one sample sequenced in a study of monozygotic twins with inflammatory bowel disease. TCRdb reprocessed the 5' RACE reads, with one entry per CDR3 protein and no DNA. The listing contains about 210,000 distinct CDR3 sequences. The sample taken for sequencing was blood. Every receptor here comes from a human donor with ulcerative colitis or Crohn's disease, or a healthy co-twin of an affected twin (not recorded which).

The V call is TRBV6-5, the J call TRBJ2-7; there is no DNA to check the TCRdb D call of TRBD1. The CDR3 consists of 16 residues. Germline CDR1 and CDR2: MNHEY and SVGAGI. This CDR3 reads CASSYFDPGQAYEQYF.

This sequence joins TRBV7-9 and TRBJ1-2; the TCRdb D gene call, TRBD1, has no DNA to confirm it. In germline, CDR1 is SEHNR, CDR2 FQNEAQ (reference sequence). This CDR3 comprises 15 residues. CDR3 region: CASSLGTGTLYGYTF.

The rearrangement uses TRBV6-2 or TRBV6-3 and TRBJ1-6; TCRdb proposes TRBD1, but this gene call is untestable without DNA. This CDR3 contains 13 residues. In germline, CDR1 is MNHEY, CDR2 SVGEGT. CDR3: CASSDDRNSPLHF.

The chain recombines TRBV3-1 with TRBJ1-1. The germline CDR1 and CDR2 sequences are LGHDT and YNNKEL (reference sequence). This CDR3 has 17 amino acids. The CDR3 reads CASSPRSRGTVNTEAFF.

The V and J genes are TRBV20-1 and TRBJ1-3. The germline V gene encodes CDR1 DFQATT and CDR2 SNEGSKA (reference sequence). The CDR3 is 13 amino acids. This CDR3 is CSAREYTGNTIYF.

The genes are TRBV6-1 and TRBJ1-4; without DNA, the TCRdb call of TRBD1 cannot be checked. Germline CDR1 reads MNHNS; CDR2 reads SASEGT. CDR3 length: 14 residues. CDR3 amino acids: CASSHRGTNEKLFF.

This chain connects TRBV7-8 to TRBJ2-3. The CDR3 sequence is 16 residues long. Per germline, CDR1 SGHVS and CDR2 FQNEAQ. The CDR3: CASSLAVKLSTDTQYF.

This chain links TRBV9 with TRBJ2-1; TCRdb reports TRBD1, a call that lacks DNA to check it against. CDR1 and CDR2 (germline): SGDLS, YYNGEE. This CDR3 has 17 amino acids. CDR3 region: CASSVEVILTGDNEQFF.

V usage is TRBV2 and J usage is TRBJ1-6; TCRdb proposes TRBD1, but this gene call is untestable without DNA. This CDR3 contains 18 residues. Germline V CDR1 and CDR2: SNHLY, FYNNEI. The CDR3: CASSESFFGTGYNSPLHF. The whole variable domain, filled in from reference TRBV2 and TRBJ1-6, reads EPEVTQTPSHQVTQMGQEVILRCVPISNHLYFYWYRQILGQKVEFLVSFYNNEISEKSEIFDDQFSVERPDGSNFTLKIRSTKLEDSAMYFCASSESFFGTGYNSPLHFGNGTRLTVT.

V is TRBV7-6 and J is TRBJ2-7; the D gene TCRdb calls, TRBD1, cannot be checked with no DNA. CDR3 length equals 16 residues. Germline CDR1 and CDR2: SGHVS and FNYEAQ. This CDR3 is CASSFLAGTGDYEQYF.

The chain employs TRBV18 and TRBJ2-2; the D gene TCRdb calls, TRBD1, cannot be checked with no DNA. In germline, CDR1 is KGHSH, CDR2 LQKENI. This CDR3 is 16 amino acids long. The CDR3: CASSPWGDTNTGELFF.

CDR3 protein: CASSLHRSSYNEQFF. The rearrangement links TRBV7-3 to TRBJ2-1. CDR3 size: 15 residues. The V gene's germline CDR1 is SGHTA and CDR2 FQGTGA.

The chain combines TRBV5-1 with TRBJ2-4; lacking DNA, the TRBD1 call made by TCRdb goes unchecked. Germline V CDR1 and CDR2: SGHRS, YFSETQ. The CDR3 is 18 amino acids. This CDR3 reads CASIPPQGRQRTKNIQYF.